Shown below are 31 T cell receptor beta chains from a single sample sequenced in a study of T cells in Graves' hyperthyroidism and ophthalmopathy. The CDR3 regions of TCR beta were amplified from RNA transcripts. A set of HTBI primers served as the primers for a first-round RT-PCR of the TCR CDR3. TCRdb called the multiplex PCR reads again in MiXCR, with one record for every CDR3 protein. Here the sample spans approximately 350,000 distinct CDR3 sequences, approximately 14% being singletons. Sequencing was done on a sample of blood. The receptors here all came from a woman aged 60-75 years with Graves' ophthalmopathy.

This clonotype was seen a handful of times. CDR3 coding DNA: TGTGCCATCAGTGAGTCCGGGCGCACGGGACAGGGGCCTTGGGGGGGCTCCTACAATGAGCAGTTCTTC. Residues: CAISESGRTGQGPWGGSYNEQFF. The V gene is TRBV10-3, the J gene TRBJ2-1; TRBD1 matches 10 bases. Germline CDR1 ENHRY, CDR2 SYGVKD. Losses at the gene ends were 0 bases for V and 0 bases for J; bases not matched to a gene: 20. This CDR3 is 23 amino acids long.

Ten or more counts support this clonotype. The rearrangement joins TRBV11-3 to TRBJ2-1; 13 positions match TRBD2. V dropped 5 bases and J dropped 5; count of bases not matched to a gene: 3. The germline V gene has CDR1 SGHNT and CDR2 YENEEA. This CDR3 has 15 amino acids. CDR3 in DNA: TGTGCCAGCAGCCGGACTAGCGGGAGCCACAATGAGCAGTTCTTC. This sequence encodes CASSRTSGSHNEQFF.

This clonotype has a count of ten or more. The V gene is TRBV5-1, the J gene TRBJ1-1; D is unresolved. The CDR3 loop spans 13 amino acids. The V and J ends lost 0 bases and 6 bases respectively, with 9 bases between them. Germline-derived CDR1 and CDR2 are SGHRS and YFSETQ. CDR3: CASSLAGYSEAFF. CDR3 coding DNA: TGCGCCAGCAGCTTGGCGGGGTATTCTGAAGCTTTCTTT. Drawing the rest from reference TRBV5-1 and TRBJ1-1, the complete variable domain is KAGVTQTPRYLIKTRGQQVTLSCSPISGHRSVSWYQQTPGQGLQFLFEYFSETQRNKGNFPGRFSGRQFSNSRSEMNVSTLELGDSALYLCASSLAGYSEAFFGQGTRLTVV.

Written as DNA, the CDR3 is TGCGCCAGCAGCTCATTTCCGGGCCCTTCTAACTATGGCTACACCTTC. Protein product: CASSSFPGPSNYGYTF. The chain joins TRBV5-1 to TRBJ1-2; D is uncertain. V was shortened by 3 bases and J by 0 bases, with 15 bases between the two germline ends. CDR1 and CDR2 (germline): SGHRS, YFSETQ. The length of the CDR3 is 16 residues.

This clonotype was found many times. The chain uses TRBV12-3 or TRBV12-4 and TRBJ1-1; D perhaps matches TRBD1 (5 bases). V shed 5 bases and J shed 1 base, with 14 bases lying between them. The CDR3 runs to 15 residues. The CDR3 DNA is TGTGCCAGCAGTCCTGACAGCCCCCCGAACACTGAAGCTTTCTTT. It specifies CASSPDSPPNTEAFF.

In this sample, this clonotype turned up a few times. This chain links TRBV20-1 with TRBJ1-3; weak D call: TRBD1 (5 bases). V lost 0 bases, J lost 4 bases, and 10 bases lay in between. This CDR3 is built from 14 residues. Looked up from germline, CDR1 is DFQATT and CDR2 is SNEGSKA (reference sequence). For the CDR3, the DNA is TGCAGTGCTAGAGATTCGGGGCGCGGAAACACCATATATTTT. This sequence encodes CSARDSGRGNTIYF.

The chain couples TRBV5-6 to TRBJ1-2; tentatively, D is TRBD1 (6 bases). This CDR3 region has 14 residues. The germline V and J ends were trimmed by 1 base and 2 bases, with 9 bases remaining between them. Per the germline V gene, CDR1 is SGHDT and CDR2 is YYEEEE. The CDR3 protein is CASSLFGQNYGYTF. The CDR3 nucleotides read TGTGCCAGCAGCTTGTTTGGACAGAACTATGGCTACACCTTC.

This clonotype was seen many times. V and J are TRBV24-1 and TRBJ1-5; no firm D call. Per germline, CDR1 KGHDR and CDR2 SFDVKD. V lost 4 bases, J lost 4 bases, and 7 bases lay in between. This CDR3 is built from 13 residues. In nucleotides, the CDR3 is TGTGCCACCAGTGACTATAGTAATCAGCCCCAGCATTTT. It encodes CATSDYSNQPQHF.

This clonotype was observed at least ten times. The CDR3, as DNA: TGTGCCAGCAGCCACGTGGTCCTCCGGGGCAATGAGCAGTTCTTC. As protein: CASSHVVLRGNEQFF. The chain uses TRBV5-5 and TRBJ2-1, with TRBD2 as a possible D gene (5 bases). The V end was cut by 4 bases, the J end by 6 bases, with 17 bases between. This CDR3 is 15 amino acids long. From germline, CDR1 is SGHKS and CDR2 YYEKEE (reference sequence).

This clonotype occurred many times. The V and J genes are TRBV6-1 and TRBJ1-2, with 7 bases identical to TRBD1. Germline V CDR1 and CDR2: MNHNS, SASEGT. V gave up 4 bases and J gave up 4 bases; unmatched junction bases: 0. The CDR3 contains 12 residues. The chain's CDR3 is CASSGQGYGYTF. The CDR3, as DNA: TGTGCCAGCAGTGGACAGGGCTATGGCTACACCTTC.

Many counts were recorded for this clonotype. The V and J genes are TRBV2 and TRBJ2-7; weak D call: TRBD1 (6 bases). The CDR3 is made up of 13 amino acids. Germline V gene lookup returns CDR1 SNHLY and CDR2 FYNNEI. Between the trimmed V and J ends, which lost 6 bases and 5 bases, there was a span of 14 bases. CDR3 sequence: CASSADRLDEQYF. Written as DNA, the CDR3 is TGTGCCAGCAGCGCCGACAGGCTCGACGAGCAGTACTTC.

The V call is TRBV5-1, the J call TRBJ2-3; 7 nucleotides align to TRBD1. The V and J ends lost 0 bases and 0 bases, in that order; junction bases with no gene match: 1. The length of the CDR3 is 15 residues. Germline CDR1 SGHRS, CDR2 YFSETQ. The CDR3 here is CASSLGQGSTDTQYF. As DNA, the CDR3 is TGCGCCAGCAGCTTGGGACAGGGCAGCACAGATACGCAGTATTTT.

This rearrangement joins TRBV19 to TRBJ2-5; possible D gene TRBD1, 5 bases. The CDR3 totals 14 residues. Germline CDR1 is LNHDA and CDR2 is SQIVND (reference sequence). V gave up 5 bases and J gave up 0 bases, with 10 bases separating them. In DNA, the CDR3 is TGTGCCAGTAGTGTGGCAGGGAACCAAGAGACCCAGTACTTC. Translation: CASSVAGNQETQYF.

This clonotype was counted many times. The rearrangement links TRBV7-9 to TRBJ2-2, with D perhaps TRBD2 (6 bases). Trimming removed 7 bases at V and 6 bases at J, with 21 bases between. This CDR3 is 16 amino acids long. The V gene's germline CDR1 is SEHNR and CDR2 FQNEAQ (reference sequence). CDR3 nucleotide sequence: TGTGCCAGCACCCCAGGAGGGGAGGCCGCATCCGGGGAGCTGTTTTTT. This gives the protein CASTPGGEAASGELFF.

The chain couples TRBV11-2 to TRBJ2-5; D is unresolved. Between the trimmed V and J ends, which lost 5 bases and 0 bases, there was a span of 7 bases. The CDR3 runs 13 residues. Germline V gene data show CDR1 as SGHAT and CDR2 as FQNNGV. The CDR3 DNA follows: TGTGCCAGCAGCGCCCGGGACCAAGAGACCCAGTACTTC. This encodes CASSARDQETQYF.

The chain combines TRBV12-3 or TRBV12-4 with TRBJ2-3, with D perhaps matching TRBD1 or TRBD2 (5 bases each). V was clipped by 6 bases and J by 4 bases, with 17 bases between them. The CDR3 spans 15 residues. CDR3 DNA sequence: TGTGCCAGCAGCCCCGGGGACGGAGCGGCAGATACGCAGTATTTT. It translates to CASSPGDGAADTQYF.

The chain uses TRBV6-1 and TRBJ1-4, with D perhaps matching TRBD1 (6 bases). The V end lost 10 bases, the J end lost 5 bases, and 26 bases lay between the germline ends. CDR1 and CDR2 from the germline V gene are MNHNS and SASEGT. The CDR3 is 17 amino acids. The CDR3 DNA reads TGTGCCACTGGGGTGGGGACGGGGGGCCGGATGAATGAAAAACTGTTTTTT. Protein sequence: CATGVGTGGRMNEKLFF.

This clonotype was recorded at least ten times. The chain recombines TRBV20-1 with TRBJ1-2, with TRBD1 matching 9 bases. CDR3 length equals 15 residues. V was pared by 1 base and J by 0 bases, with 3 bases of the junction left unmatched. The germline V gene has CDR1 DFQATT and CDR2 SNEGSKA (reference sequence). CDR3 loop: CSARVRDRANYGYTF. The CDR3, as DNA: TGCAGTGCTAGAGTTCGGGACAGGGCTAACTATGGCTACACCTTC.

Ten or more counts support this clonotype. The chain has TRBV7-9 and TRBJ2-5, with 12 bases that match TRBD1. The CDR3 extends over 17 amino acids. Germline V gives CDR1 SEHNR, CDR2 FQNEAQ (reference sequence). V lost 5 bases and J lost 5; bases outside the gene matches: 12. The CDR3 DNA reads TGTGCCAGCAGCCCGGGACAGGGGGCGGGAGTGGCGGAGACCCAGTACTTC. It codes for CASSPGQGAGVAETQYF.

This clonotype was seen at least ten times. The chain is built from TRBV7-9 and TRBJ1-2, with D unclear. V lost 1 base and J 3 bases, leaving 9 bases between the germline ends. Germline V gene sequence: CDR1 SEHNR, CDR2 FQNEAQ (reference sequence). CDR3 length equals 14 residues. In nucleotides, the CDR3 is TGTGCCAGCAGCTTAGAGGGCAGCTACTATGGCTACACCTTC. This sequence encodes CASSLEGSYYGYTF.

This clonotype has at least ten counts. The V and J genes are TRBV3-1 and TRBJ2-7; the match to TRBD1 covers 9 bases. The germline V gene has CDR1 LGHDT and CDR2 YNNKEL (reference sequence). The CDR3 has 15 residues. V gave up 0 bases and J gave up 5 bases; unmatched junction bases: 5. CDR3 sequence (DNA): TGTGCCAGCAGCCAAGAACCACAGGGGGCCCACGAGCAGTACTTC. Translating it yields CASSQEPQGAHEQYF.

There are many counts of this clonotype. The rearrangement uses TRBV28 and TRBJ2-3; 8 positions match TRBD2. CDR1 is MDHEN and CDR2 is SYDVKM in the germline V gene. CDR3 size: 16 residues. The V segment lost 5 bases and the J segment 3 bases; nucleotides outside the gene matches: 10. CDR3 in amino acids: CASSPSGAGATDTQYF. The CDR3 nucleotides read TGTGCCAGCAGTCCCTCGGGAGCGGGAGCGACAGATACGCAGTATTTT.

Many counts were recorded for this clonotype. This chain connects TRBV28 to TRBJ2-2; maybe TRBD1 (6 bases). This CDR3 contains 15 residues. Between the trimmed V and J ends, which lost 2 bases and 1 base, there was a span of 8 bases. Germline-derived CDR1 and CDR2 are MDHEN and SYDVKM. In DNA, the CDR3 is TGTGCCAGCAGTTTAGGGGGCAGGAACACCGGGGAGCTGTTTTTT. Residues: CASSLGGRNTGELFF.

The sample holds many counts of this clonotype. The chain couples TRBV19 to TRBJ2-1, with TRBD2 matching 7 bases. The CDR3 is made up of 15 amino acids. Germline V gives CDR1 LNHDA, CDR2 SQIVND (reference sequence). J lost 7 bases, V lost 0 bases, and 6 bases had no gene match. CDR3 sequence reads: CASSIDRVSGNEQFF. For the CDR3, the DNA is TGTGCCAGTAGTATAGATCGGGTTAGCGGGAATGAGCAGTTCTTC.

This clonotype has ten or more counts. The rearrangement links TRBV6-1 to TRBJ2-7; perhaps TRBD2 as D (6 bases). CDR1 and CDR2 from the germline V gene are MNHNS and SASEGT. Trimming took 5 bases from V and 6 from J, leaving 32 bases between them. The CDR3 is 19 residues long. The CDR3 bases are TGTGCCAGCAGTTCCGGATTTGTAACTAGCAAATTCAAGTCGGCCGAGCAGTACTTC. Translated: CASSSGFVTSKFKSAEQYF.

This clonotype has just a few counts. The chain's CDR3 is CASTSPERYEQYF. CDR3 sequence (DNA): TGTGCCAGCACCTCCCCCGAGCGCTACGAGCAGTACTTC. V and J are TRBV7-9 and TRBJ2-7; D ambiguous. The CDR3 spans 13 residues. V was shortened by 7 bases and J by 3 bases, with 13 bases between the two germline ends. Germline CDR1 reads SEHNR; CDR2 reads FQNEAQ (reference sequence).

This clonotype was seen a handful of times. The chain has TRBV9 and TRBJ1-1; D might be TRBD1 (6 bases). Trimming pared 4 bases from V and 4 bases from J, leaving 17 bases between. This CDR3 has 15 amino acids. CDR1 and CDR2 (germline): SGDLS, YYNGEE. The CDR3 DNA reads TGTGCCAGCAGCCTTAGTGGGGGCGCAACCACTGAAGCTTTCTTT. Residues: CASSLSGGATTEAFF.

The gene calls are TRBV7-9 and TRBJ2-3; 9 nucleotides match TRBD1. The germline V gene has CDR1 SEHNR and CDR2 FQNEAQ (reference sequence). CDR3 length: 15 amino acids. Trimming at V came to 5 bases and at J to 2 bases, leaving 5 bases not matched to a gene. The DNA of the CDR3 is TGTGCCAGCAGCCTCGGGACAGGGTTCACAGATACGCAGTATTTT. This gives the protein CASSLGTGFTDTQYF.

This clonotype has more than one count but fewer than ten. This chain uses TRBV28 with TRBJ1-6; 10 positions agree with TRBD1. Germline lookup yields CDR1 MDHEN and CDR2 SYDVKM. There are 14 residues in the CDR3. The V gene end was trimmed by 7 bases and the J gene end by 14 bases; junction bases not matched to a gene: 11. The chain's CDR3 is CASTRTGGSGTLHF. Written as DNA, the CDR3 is TGTGCCAGCACCAGGACAGGGGGTTCAGGGACCCTCCACTTT.

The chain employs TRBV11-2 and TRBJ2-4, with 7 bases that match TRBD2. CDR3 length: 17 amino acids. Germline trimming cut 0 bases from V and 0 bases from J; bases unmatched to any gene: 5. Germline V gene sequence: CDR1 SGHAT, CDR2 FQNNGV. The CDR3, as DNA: TGTGCCAGCAGCTTAGATGCACTAGCGCTAGCCAAAAACATTCAGTACTTC. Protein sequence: CASSLDALALAKNIQYF.

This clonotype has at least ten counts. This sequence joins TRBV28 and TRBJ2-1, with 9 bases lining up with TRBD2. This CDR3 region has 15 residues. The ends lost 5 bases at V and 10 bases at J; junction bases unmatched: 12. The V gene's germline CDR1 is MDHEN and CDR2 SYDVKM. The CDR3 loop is CASSTIAGAPKEQFF. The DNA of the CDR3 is TGTGCCAGCAGTACAATAGCGGGAGCTCCCAAGGAGCAGTTCTTC. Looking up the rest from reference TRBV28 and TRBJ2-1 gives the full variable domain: DVKVTQSSRYLVKRTGEKVFLECVQDMDHENMFWYRQDPGLGLRLIYFSYDVKMKEKGDIPEGYSVSREKKERFSLILESASTNQTSMYLCASSTIAGAPKEQFFGPGTRLTVL.